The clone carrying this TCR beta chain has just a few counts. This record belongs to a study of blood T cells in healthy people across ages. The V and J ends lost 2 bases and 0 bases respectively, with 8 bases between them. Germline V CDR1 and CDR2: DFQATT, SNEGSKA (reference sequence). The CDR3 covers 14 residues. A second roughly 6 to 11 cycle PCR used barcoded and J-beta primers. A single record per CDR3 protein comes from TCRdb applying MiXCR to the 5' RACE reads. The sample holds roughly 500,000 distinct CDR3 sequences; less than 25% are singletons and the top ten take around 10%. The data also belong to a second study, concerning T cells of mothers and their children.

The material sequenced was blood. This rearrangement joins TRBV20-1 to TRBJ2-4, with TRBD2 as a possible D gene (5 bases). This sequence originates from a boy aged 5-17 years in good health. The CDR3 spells CSARPGLAKNIQYF. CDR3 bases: TGCAGTGCTAGACCAGGACTAGCCAAAAACATTCAGTACTTC.